This entry is about one T cell receptor beta chain. Its antigen is not yet known. At one end the junction does not follow the germline gene, possibly because of a read error. A second Seattle source provided samples from volunteer blood donors who had recovered from COVID-19. The collaborating institutions used their own protocols to collect whole blood in K2EDTA tubes. For TCRbeta analysis, collaborator samples were shipped as frozen whole blood, as isolated PBMCs, or as DNA extracted from either sample type. TCRbeta CDR3 regions were amplified from genomic DNA by means of the immunoSEQ Assay, a bias-controlled multiplex PCR. On the study's bioinformatics: The number of nucleated cells in each sample was estimated by amplification of reference gene primers within the assay. To quantify the absolute abundance of each unique TCRbeta CDR3 rearrangement, sequence reads were collapsed and filtered. Productive Simpson clonality was computed per sample as the square root of Simpson's diversity index over productive rearrangements. TCRdb took this table from immuneACCESS and kept in-frame rearrangements with V and J called. Such tables lack part of the clones; where checked against another copy, unresolved V genes explain under half of the gap, and the rest is unexplained. D and trimming come from the DNA, and the V and J calls and clone size come from that table. In all, the sample holds 300,000 or so clones, and 89% of those were seen once. The ten largest account for around 6.6% of the sample.

The data are from a study of blood T cell repertoires in COVID-19 (dated by TCRdb to about 2020). About the study as a whole: Samples covering the acute and convalescent phases of COVID-19 were provided by collaborators in the United States, Italy and Spain. The samples were drawn from the first 160 participants of the ongoing ImmuneRACE study and from 1,254 subjects provided by 6 global collaborators. Where available, HLA class I and class II types were taken from metadata supplied by the sample provider and were not determined by assay-based typing. The sample metadata nearly always contained a de-identified subject ID, COVID-19 status, age in years and sex. A freely available public database, intended as a resource for researchers studying the immune response to SARS-CoV-2, is where the repertoires were released. Subjects who had been exposed to COVID-19, were actively infected with it, or had recovered from it provided the deeply sampled blood TCRbeta repertoires that made up the dataset. The material from the prospective study consisted of cDNA or gDNA derived from T cells, B-cell-depleted T cells, or PBMCs. Findings and caveats that apply to the study as a whole: The amount of clinical and demographic metadata varied by source and participant and was provided uncurated.

According to the germline V gene, CDR1 reads SGHRS and CDR2 reads YFSETQ. Counted from cysteine to phenylalanine, this CDR3 has 20 amino acids. The retained sequence is limited to the CDR3, 60 bases, with the frame set at the first base. The specimen was peripheral blood. The chain is assembled from TRBV5-1 and TRBJ2-1; the best D guess is TRBD2, with 6 bases matching. The receptor's source is a man in his late teens or twenties who had recovered from COVID-19. The CDR3 region has the sequence CASSLPDYSGLKPSSNEQFF. The sequence in DNA is TGCGCCAGCAGCTTGCCCGACTATAGCGGACTTAAACCCTCCTCCAATGAGCAGTTCTTC.